What follows describes a single TCR beta chain. Its matching antigen is unknown. The sample contains more than one DNA sequence encoding this CDR3. The sample comes from a study of graft-versus-host responses after intestinal transplantation. Notes on the study in general: Analysis identified GvH clones in recipient marrow, with some appearing first in ileum or blood. GvH clone levels peaked in circulation, and this peak was associated with early post-transplant HvG declines.

Clones were read by immunoSEQ multiplex PCR, and TCRdb kept only the in-frame ones, dropping some. The data hold 90,000 to 150,000 clones, with approximately 95% observed a single time. V shed 1 base and J shed 1 base, with 7 bases lying between them. Germline CDR1 reads MNHNS; CDR2 reads SASEGT. This CDR3 contains 14 residues. The sample in question was unstimulated CD8+ T cells sorted from spleen or lymph node cells, obtained before intestinal transplant. This receptor was obtained from a human donor who received an intestinal transplant. The chain carries TRBV6-1 and TRBJ1-1; possibly TRBD1 for D (5 bases). The chain's CDR3 is CASSEGGGNTEAFF. DNA of the CDR3: TGTGCCAGCAGTGAAGGTGGGGGGAACACTGAAGCTTTCTTT.